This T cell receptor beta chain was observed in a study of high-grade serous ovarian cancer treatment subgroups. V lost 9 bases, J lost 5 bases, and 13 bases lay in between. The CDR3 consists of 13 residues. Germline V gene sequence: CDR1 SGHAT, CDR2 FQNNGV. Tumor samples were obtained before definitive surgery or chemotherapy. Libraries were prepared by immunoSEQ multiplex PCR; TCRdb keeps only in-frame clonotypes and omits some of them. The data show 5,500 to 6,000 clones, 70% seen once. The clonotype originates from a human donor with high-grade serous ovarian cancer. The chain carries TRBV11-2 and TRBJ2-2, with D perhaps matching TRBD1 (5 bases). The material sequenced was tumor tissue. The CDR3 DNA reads TGTGCCAGTAAGACAGCGAGTACCGGGGAGCTGTTTTTT. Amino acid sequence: CASKTASTGELFF.